These 19 T cell receptor beta chains were all obtained from the same sample, sequenced in a study of early T cells in non-severe SARS-CoV-2 infection. TCRdb processed the 5' RACE reads anew with MiXCR; each CDR3 protein has one entry. The sample has fewer than 100,000 distinct CDR3 sequences, over 10% seen once; the top ten hold around 2.4%. The specimen sequenced was whole blood. These receptors came from an adult who was a healthcare worker with PCR-confirmed SARS-CoV-2 infection or an uninfected control (not recorded which).

The chain has TRBV18 and TRBJ1-5; TRBD1 matches at 9 bases. With V trimmed by 3 bases and J by 7 bases, 7 bases remained unmatched. Looked up from germline, CDR1 is KGHSH and CDR2 is LQKENI. The CDR3 runs 15 residues. CDR3 bases: TGTGCCAGCTCACCTACACAGGGGGCTGGACAGCCCCAGCATTTT. Amino acids: CASSPTQGAGQPQHF.

This clonotype turned up a few times. The chain combines TRBV12-3 or TRBV12-4 with TRBJ1-3, with D perhaps matching TRBD1 (6 bases). Trimming cost V 1 base and J 0 bases, with 19 bases left between them. The CDR3 extends over 19 amino acids. The CDR3: CASSLETRGRRLSGNTIYF. DNA for the CDR3: TGTGCCAGCAGTTTAGAAACCAGGGGCCGCCGACTCTCTGGAAACACCATATATTTT.

This clonotype showed up just a few times. This chain links TRBV7-6 with TRBJ2-7; D unclear. The germline gives CDR1 SGHVS, CDR2 FNYEAQ. The CDR3 is 13 residues long. V lost 6 bases to trimming and J lost 4 bases, with 13 bases between them. The CDR3 spells CASSSGREYEQYF. The CDR3 DNA reads as TGTGCCAGCAGTTCGGGTCGCGAATACGAGCAGTACTTC.

Many counts were recorded for this clonotype. The chain links TRBV29-1 to TRBJ1-3, with D unresolved. From germline, CDR1 is SQVTM and CDR2 ANQGSEA. V dropped 3 bases and J dropped 5 bases, with 11 bases sitting between them. CDR3 length equals 13 residues. CDR3 sequence: CSVEGLARNTIYF. CDR3 sequence (DNA): TGCAGCGTTGAGGGCCTAGCCCGAAACACCATATATTTT.

This clonotype was observed at least ten times. This rearrangement joins TRBV10-3 to TRBJ2-5; D unresolved. This CDR3 spans 11 amino acids. The germline gives CDR1 ENHRY, CDR2 SYGVKD. V lost 3 bases and J 5 bases, leaving 4 bases between the germline ends. The CDR3 protein is CAISEAETQYF. CDR3 coding DNA: TGTGCCATCAGTGAAGCTGAGACCCAGTACTTC.

This chain uses TRBV29-1 with TRBJ2-4, with 12 positions matching TRBD2. CDR1 is SQVTM and CDR2 is ANQGSEA in the germline V gene. J lost 6 bases, V lost 7 bases, and 4 bases had no gene match. The CDR3 sequence is 13 residues long. CDR3 in amino acids: CSAKTSGGNIQYF. In nucleotides, the CDR3 is TGCAGCGCTAAGACTAGCGGGGGAAACATTCAGTACTTC.

Only a few counts were recorded for this clonotype. The V and J genes are TRBV29-1 and TRBJ2-1, with TRBD2 as a possible D gene (5 bases). The CDR3 runs to 13 residues. Germline lookup yields CDR1 SQVTM and CDR2 ANQGSEA. V was cut by 4 bases and J by 6 bases, with 13 bases left in between. The CDR3 DNA sequence: TGCAGCGTTGGGCTAGCCATAGGCAATGAGCAGTTCTTC. Protein product: CSVGLAIGNEQFF.

This rearrangement joins TRBV6-5 to TRBJ1-2; D is perhaps TRBD1 (5 bases). The CDR3 extends over 13 amino acids. Trimming took 5 bases from V and 4 from J, leaving 11 bases between them. Germline V CDR1 and CDR2: MNHEY, SVGAGI. This chain's CDR3 is CASSTTVSYGYTF. CDR3 DNA sequence: TGTGCCAGCAGTACGACAGTTAGCTATGGCTACACCTTC.

This clonotype has only a few counts. V and J are TRBV11-2 and TRBJ2-5; 11 nucleotides line up with TRBD2. The CDR3 length is 18 residues. Germline V CDR1 and CDR2: SGHAT, FQNNGV. The V and J ends lost 0 bases and 5 bases, in that order; junction bases with no gene match: 11. The CDR3 is CASSLDLATSGVLETQYF. CDR3 sequence (DNA): TGTGCCAGCAGCTTAGATTTGGCGACTAGCGGGGTCCTCGAGACCCAGTACTTC.

The V and J genes are TRBV6-5 and TRBJ1-2; TRBD1 is a possible D gene (6 bases). CDR1 is MNHEY, CDR2 SVGAGI, per germline. Between the trimmed V and J ends, which lost 4 bases and 1 base, there was a span of 10 bases. CDR3 size: 14 residues. The CDR3 spells CASSSRTDNYGYTF. CDR3 DNA sequence: TGTGCCAGCAGTTCCCGGACAGATAACTATGGCTACACCTTC.

The rearrangement links TRBV5-1 to TRBJ2-5, with a weak D call TRBD2 (5 bases). V gave up 0 bases and J gave up 2 bases, with 11 bases separating them. The CDR3 is 15 residues long. Germline CDR1 is SGHRS and CDR2 is YFSETQ. The CDR3 DNA reads TGCGCCAGCAGCTTGGTTCCGGGGATACAAGAGACCCAGTACTTC. This codes for CASSLVPGIQETQYF.

In this sample, this clonotype turned up a few times. The rearrangement uses TRBV29-1 and TRBJ1-2, with TRBD1 as a possible D gene (6 bases). Germline V lookup: CDR1 SQVTM, CDR2 ANQGSEA. The CDR3 totals 12 residues. The DNA of the CDR3 is TGCAGTACGACAGGCACGGGGTATGGCTACACCTTC. Protein sequence: CSTTGTGYGYTF.

J is TRBJ1-3 and V is TRBV7-2; D call uncertain. V lost 6 bases to trimming and J lost 4 bases, with 10 bases between them. CDR3 size: 13 residues. CDR1 is SGHTA and CDR2 is FQGNSA in the germline V gene. This CDR3 reads CASRLLLGNTIYF. CDR3 nucleotide sequence: TGTGCCAGCAGACTCCTTTTGGGAAACACCATATATTTT.

The V and J genes are TRBV21-1 and TRBJ2-3; no check of the table's D call, TRBD1, against the DNA was made. TRBV21-1 is assigned pseudogene status. This CDR3 comprises 17 residues. CDR3 in amino acids: CASSKRGLGQAPDTQYF. As DNA, the CDR3 is TGTGCCAGCAGCAAAAGGGGGCTTGGACAGGCTCCAGATACGCAGTATTTT.

This clonotype appeared many times. The chain couples TRBV27 to TRBJ2-5; D is uncertain. The V end was cut by 0 bases, the J end by 1 base, with 9 bases between. Per the germline V gene, CDR1 is MNHEY and CDR2 is SMNVEV (reference sequence). This CDR3 has 15 residues. CDR3 amino acids: CASSLSWVPQETQYF. CDR3 DNA: TGTGCCAGCAGTTTATCCTGGGTGCCCCAAGAGACCCAGTACTTC.

This clonotype was detected ten times or more. The V gene is TRBV20-1, the J gene TRBJ1-5; D gene unclear. This CDR3 contains 13 residues. Germline V CDR1 and CDR2: DFQATT, SNEGSKA (reference sequence). With 3 bases removed from V and 1 base from J, the gap between germline ends came to 7 bases. The CDR3 spells CSASSASNQPQHF. The CDR3 nucleotides are TGCAGTGCTAGTTCCGCAAGCAATCAGCCCCAGCATTTT.

J is TRBJ2-4 and V is TRBV20-1; 7 bases line up with TRBD2. Trimming took 5 bases from V and 1 from J; bases not matched to a gene: 8. The germline CDR1 and CDR2 sequences are DFQATT and SNEGSKA (reference sequence). This CDR3 is 15 amino acids long. The CDR3 region has the DNA TGCAGTGCTGGCGATAGCGGGTCGGCCAAAAACATTCAGTACTTC. It encodes CSAGDSGSAKNIQYF.

The chain links TRBV29-1 to TRBJ1-3, with 8 bases lining up with TRBD1. CDR1 SQVTM and CDR2 ANQGSEA come from the germline V gene. V shed 6 bases, J shed 3 bases, and the junction held 10 bases outside the gene matches. The CDR3 is made up of 15 amino acids. CDR3 nucleotide sequence: TGCAGCGTCACCTATACAGGGGGAATTGGAAACACCATATATTTT. Protein sequence: CSVTYTGGIGNTIYF.

This clonotype was seen ten or more times. The DNA of the CDR3 is TGCAGCACACGGACATCTTCCTACGAGCAGTACTTC. This gives the protein CSTRTSSYEQYF. The rearrangement joins TRBV29-1 to TRBJ2-7; D is perhaps TRBD1 (5 bases). Germline V CDR1 and CDR2: SQVTM, ANQGSEA. The CDR3 has 12 residues. Trimming removed 8 bases from V and 1 base from J, with 12 bases in between.